Following are 18 T cell receptor beta chains from one sample sequenced in a study of control samples from healthy donors and cancer patients. Data came from immunoSEQ multiplex PCR; TCRdb stores just in-frame clones and leaves some out. The sample carries more than 95,000 clones, 83% recorded once. The specimen was blood. The receptor set was obtained from a woman aged 45-59 years in good health.

V gene TRBV9 combines with J gene TRBJ2-5; tentatively, D is TRBD1 (6 bases). V lost 3 bases and J lost 5, with 14 bases in between. Germline V gene data show CDR1 as SGDLS and CDR2 as YYNGEE. This CDR3 contains 14 residues. CDR3: CASSDTGLGETQYF. The CDR3 DNA follows: TGTGCCAGCAGCGATACAGGGCTTGGGGAGACCCAGTACTTC.

The CDR3 DNA is TGTGCCAGCACCCCTGGGCGGGGGGAAACCGGGGAGCTGTTTTTT. Protein product: CASTPGRGETGELFF. The rearrangement uses TRBV27 and TRBJ2-2, with 8 bases aligning to TRBD2. The CDR3 is made up of 15 amino acids. After removal of 7 bases from V and 5 bases from J, the junction contained 9 bases not matched to a gene. Germline V gene sequence: CDR1 MNHEY, CDR2 SMNVEV (reference sequence).

The chain employs TRBV10-3 and TRBJ2-7; TRBD1 agrees at 7 bases. The V segment lost 10 bases and the J segment 4 bases; nucleotides outside the gene matches: 13. The CDR3 has 14 residues. Germline values: CDR1 ENHRY, CDR2 SYGVKD. The CDR3 DNA is TGTGCCACTACACAGGGACAGAGTCATTACGAGCAGTACTTC. Translation gives CATTQGQSHYEQYF.

V usage is TRBV10-1 and J usage is TRBJ1-1; no reliable D call. V was pared by 2 bases and J by 0 bases, with 13 bases between. The length of the CDR3 is 16 residues. Germline V gene sequence: CDR1 WNHNN, CDR2 SYGVQD (reference sequence). The CDR3 spells CASSEDLQTMNTEAFF. In DNA form, the CDR3 reads TGCGCCAGCAGTGAGGACCTACAGACTATGAACACTGAAGCTTTCTTT.

The rearrangement joins TRBV2 to TRBJ2-7; 11 nucleotides align to TRBD1. The CDR3 covers 15 residues. V gave up 5 bases and J gave up 5 bases; unmatched junction bases: 8. Per the germline V gene, CDR1 is SNHLY and CDR2 is FYNNEI. The CDR3 is CASSPPGQGVNEQYF. The CDR3 DNA is TGTGCCAGCAGTCCTCCGGGACAGGGGGTAAACGAGCAGTACTTC.

This chain uses TRBV7-3 with TRBJ2-6; 8 bases fit TRBD1. The length of the CDR3 is 18 residues. With 4 bases clipped from V and 0 bases from J, the junction kept 8 bases outside the gene matches. CDR1 is SGHTA, CDR2 FQGTGA, per germline. This CDR3 reads CASSSTGVLFSGANVLTF. In DNA form, the CDR3 reads TGTGCCAGCAGCTCGACAGGGGTACTTTTCTCTGGGGCCAACGTCCTGACTTTC. The full variable domain, in which reference TRBV7-3 and TRBJ2-6 provide the parts outside the CDR3, is GAGVSQTPSNKVTEKGKYVELRCDPISGHTALYWYRQSLGQGPEFLIYFQGTGAADDSGLPNDRFFAVRPEGSVSTLKIQRTERGDSAVYLCASSSTGVLFSGANVLTFGAGSRLTVL.

This clone has a handful of counts. The genes are TRBV15 and TRBJ1-2; possibly TRBD1 for D (6 bases). The germline V gene has CDR1 LNHNV and CDR2 YYDKDF (reference sequence). V dropped 1 base and J dropped 5 bases, with 11 bases sitting between them. CDR3 length: 14 residues. The CDR3 reads CATSRGTVEYGYTF. The CDR3 bases are TGTGCCACCAGCAGAGGGACAGTTGAGTATGGCTACACCTTC.

CDR3 DNA: TGTGCCAGCGGACAAGCCTACGAGCAGTACTTC. Translation: CASGQAYEQYF. This chain links TRBV6-5 with TRBJ2-7; D might be TRBD1 (5 bases). Germline assignment: CDR1 MNHEY and CDR2 SVGAGI. V lost 8 bases and J 2 bases, leaving 7 bases between the germline ends. This CDR3 has 11 amino acids.

The rearrangement links TRBV28 to TRBJ2-7; the D gene is possibly TRBD1 (6 bases). V was trimmed by 6 bases and J by 2 bases, leaving 8 bases between them. From germline, CDR1 is MDHEN and CDR2 SYDVKM. This CDR3 has 12 amino acids. CDR3 nucleotide sequence: TGTGCCAGCAGAGGACAGCCCTACGAGCAGTACTTC. Its translation is CASRGQPYEQYF.

This clone is deemed medium-sized. V gene TRBV9 combines with J gene TRBJ2-1; the match to TRBD1 covers 8 bases. The CDR3 is 15 amino acids. Per germline, CDR1 SGDLS and CDR2 YYNGEE. Trimming removed 5 bases from V and 4 bases from J; junction bases left unmatched: 8. The chain's CDR3 is CASRAGTGNYNEQFF. The CDR3 DNA reads TGTGCCAGCAGGGCCGGGACAGGAAATTACAATGAGCAGTTCTTC.

CDR3 protein: CATSYELGPLHF. The CDR3, as DNA: TGTGCCACCAGTTACGAACTCGGTCCCCTCCACTTT. This chain connects TRBV15 to TRBJ1-6; D uncertain. V shed 6 bases and J shed 13 bases, with 13 bases lying between them. This CDR3 comprises 12 residues. CDR1 and CDR2 from the germline V gene are LNHNV and YYDKDF (reference sequence).

The rearrangement links TRBV6-4 to TRBJ1-6; possible D gene TRBD1, 5 bases. The V end lost 6 bases, the J end lost 10 bases, and 16 bases lay between the germline ends. The V gene's germline CDR1 is MRHNA and CDR2 SNTAGT. CDR3 length: 14 amino acids. In nucleotides, the CDR3 is TGTGCCAGCAGCCCTTCGGGACGGGAATCACCCCTCCACTTT. Amino acid sequence: CASSPSGRESPLHF.

The V and J genes are TRBV7-2 and TRBJ2-2, with a weak D call TRBD2 (7 bases). The germline V and J ends were trimmed by 2 bases and 5 bases, with 15 bases remaining between them. CDR3 length: 16 residues. Germline loops: CDR1 SGHTA, CDR2 FQGNSA. Here the CDR3 reads CASSLPGGPGTGELFF. In DNA form, the CDR3 reads TGTGCCAGCAGCTTACCGGGGGGCCCCGGGACCGGGGAGCTGTTTTTT.

The chain couples TRBV6-5 to TRBJ2-5, with unresolved D. The CDR3 is 15 residues long. V lost 2 bases and J 2 bases, leaving 12 bases between the germline ends. CDR1 MNHEY and CDR2 SVGAGI come from the germline V gene. The CDR3 sequence: CASSYGYEEQETQYF. CDR3 sequence (DNA): TGTGCCAGCAGTTACGGCTACGAGGAACAAGAGACCCAGTACTTC.

The chain links TRBV7-8 to TRBJ2-7, with 9 bases identical to TRBD1. Germline trimming cut 7 bases from V and 1 base from J; bases unmatched to any gene: 8. Per the germline V gene, CDR1 is SGHVS and CDR2 is FQNEAQ. The CDR3 length is 15 residues. CDR3 DNA sequence: TGTGCCAGCACTCCTTTCGACAGGGGGTCCTACGAGCAGTACTTC. This codes for CASTPFDRGSYEQYF.

The genes are TRBV5-4 and TRBJ2-7; D remains ambiguous. This CDR3 is 14 amino acids long. From germline, CDR1 is SGHNT and CDR2 YYREEE (reference sequence). V was shortened by 0 bases and J by 0 bases, with 7 bases between the two germline ends. The CDR3 is CASSLDSYSYEQYF. CDR3 in DNA: TGTGCCAGCAGCTTGGACTCATACTCCTACGAGCAGTACTTC.

The chain combines TRBV5-1 with TRBJ2-1, with D possibly called TRBD1 or TRBD2 (5 bases each). The CDR3 length is 15 residues. Trimming stripped 5 bases from V and 7 bases from J, with 19 bases between. Looked up from germline, CDR1 is SGHRS and CDR2 is YFSETQ. The CDR3 region is CASSFGTAILNEQFF. DNA for the CDR3: TGCGCCAGCAGTTTCGGGACGGCGATCTTGAATGAGCAGTTCTTC.

The V and J genes are TRBV19 and TRBJ1-5; tentative D call: TRBD1 (5 bases). The CDR3 runs 15 residues. The germline V gene encodes CDR1 LNHDA and CDR2 SQIVND (reference sequence). V was clipped by 3 bases and J by 7 bases, with 16 bases between them. The DNA for the CDR3 is TGTGCCAGTAGTATCTCTCCAGGGTTGGTCCAGCCCCAGCATTTT. As protein: CASSISPGLVQPQHF.